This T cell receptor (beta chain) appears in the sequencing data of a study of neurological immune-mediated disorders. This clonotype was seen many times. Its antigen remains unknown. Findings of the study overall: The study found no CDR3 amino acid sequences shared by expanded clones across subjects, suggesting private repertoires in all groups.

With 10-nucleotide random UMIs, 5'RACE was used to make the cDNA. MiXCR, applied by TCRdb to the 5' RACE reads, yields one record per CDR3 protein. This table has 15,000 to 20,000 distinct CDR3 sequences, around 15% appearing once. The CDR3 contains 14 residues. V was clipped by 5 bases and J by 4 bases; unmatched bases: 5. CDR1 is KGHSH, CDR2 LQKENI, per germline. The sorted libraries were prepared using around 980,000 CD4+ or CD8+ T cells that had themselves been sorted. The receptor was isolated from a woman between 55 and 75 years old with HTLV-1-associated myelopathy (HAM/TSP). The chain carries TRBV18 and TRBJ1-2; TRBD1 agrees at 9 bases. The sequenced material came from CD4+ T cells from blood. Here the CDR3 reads CASSAGQGAYGYTF. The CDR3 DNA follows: TGTGCCAGCTCAGCGGGACAGGGAGCCTATGGCTACACCTTC.